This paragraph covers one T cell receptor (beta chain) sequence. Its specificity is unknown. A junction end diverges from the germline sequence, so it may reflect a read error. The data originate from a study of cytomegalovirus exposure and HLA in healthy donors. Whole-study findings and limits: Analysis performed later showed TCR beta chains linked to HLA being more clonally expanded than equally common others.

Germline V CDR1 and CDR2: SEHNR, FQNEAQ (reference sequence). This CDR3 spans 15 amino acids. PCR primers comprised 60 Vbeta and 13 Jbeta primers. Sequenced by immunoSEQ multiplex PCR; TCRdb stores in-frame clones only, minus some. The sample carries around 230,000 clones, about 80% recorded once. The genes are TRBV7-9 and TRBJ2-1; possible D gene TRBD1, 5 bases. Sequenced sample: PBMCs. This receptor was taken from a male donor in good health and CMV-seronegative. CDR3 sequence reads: CSSSLAQGAFHEQFF. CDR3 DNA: TGTTCCAGCAGCTTAGCCCAGGGTGCCTTCCATGAGCAGTTCTTC.